This note documents a single T cell receptor (beta chain) sequence. The target antigen is unknown. The assay was immunoSEQ multiplex PCR, and TCRdb's table has in-frame clones only and misses some. The profile shows tens of thousands of clones, about 89% of them singletons. This specimen comes from a study of OX40 agonist ivuxolimab in advanced cancers. Study overall: About 44% of patients had received prior checkpoint inhibitor therapy.

CDR3 length equals 14 residues. The V end was cut by 1 base, the J end by 2 bases, with 10 bases between. Germline-derived CDR1 and CDR2 are SGDLS and YYNGEE. General study points: At doses 0.1 to 3.0 mg/kg, CD4+ and CD8+ clones expanded.

Sequencing was performed on CD4+ or CD8+ T cells sorted from blood, taken in a trial of the OX40 agonist ivuxolimab. The receptor's source is an adult with an advanced solid tumor such as melanoma, head and neck, liver or kidney cancer. The chain couples TRBV9 to TRBJ2-7, with TRBD1 as a possible D gene (6 bases). CDR3 sequence reads: CASSVNRDAYEQYF. The CDR3 DNA reads as TGTGCCAGCAGCGTAAACAGGGACGCCTACGAGCAGTACTTC.